The clone carrying this T cell receptor (beta chain) was detected a few times. Its antigen is unknown. The sample comes from a study of identical twins. Study observations and caveats: Donors were not followed over many years; analysis was cross-sectional.

Deletions cut 8 bases from V and 2 bases from J, with 10 bases between. From germline, CDR1 is WSHSY and CDR2 SAAADI. CDR3 length equals 12 residues. A universal primer site was added by template switching, and unique molecular identifiers were carried by the cDNA. A single record per CDR3 protein comes from TCRdb applying MiXCR to the 5' RACE reads. The sample lists about 450,000 distinct CDR3 sequences; about 18% were seen once. The clonotype comes from a man aged 45-65 years in good health. The V gene is TRBV10-2, the J gene TRBJ2-7, with D possibly being TRBD1 (6 bases). The sample taken for sequencing was naive T cells sorted from blood. CDR3: CASAKGAYEQYF. DNA for the CDR3: TGCGCCAGCGCAAAGGGGGCCTACGAGCAGTACTTC.